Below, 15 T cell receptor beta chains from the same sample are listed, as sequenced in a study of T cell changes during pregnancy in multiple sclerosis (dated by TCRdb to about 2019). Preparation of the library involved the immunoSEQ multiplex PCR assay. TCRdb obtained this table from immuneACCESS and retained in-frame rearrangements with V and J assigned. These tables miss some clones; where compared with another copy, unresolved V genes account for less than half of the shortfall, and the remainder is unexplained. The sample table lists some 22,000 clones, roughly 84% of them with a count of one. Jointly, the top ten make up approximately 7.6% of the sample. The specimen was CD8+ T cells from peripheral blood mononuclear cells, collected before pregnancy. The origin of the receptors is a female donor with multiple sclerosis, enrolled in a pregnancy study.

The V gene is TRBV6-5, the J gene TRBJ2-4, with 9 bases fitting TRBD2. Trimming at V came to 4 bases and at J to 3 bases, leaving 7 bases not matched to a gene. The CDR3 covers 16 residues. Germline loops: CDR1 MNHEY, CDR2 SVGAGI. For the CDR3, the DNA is TGTGCCAGCAGTTTTACGACTAGCGGCTTCAAAAACATTCAGTACTTC. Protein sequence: CASSFTTSGFKNIQYF.

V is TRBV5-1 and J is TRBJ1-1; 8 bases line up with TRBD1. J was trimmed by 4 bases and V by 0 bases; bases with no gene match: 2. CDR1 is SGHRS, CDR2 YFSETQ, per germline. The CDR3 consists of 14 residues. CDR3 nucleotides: TGCGCCAGCAGCTTGGGACAGGGGAGCACTGAAGCTTTCTTT. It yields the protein CASSLGQGSTEAFF.

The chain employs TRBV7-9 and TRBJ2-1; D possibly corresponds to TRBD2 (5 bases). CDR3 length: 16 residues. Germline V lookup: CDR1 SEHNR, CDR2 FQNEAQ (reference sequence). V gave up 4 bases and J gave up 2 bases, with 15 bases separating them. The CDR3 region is CASSYRLPQPYNEQFF. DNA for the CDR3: TGTGCCAGCAGCTACAGACTACCCCAGCCCTACAATGAGCAGTTCTTC.

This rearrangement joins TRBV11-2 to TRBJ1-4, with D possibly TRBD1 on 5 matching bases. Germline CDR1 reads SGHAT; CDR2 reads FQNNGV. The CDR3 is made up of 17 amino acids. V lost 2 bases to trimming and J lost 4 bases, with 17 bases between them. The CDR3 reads CASSLTRQYLYNEKLFF. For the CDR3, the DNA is TGTGCCAGCAGCTTAACGAGACAGTATCTCTATAATGAAAAACTGTTTTTT.

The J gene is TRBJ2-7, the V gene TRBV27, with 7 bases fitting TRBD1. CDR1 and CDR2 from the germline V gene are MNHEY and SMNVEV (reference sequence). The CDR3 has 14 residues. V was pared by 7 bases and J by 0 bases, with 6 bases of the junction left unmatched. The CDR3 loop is CASTRTGSSYEQYF. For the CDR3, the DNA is TGTGCCAGCACCCGGACAGGCAGCTCCTACGAGCAGTACTTC.

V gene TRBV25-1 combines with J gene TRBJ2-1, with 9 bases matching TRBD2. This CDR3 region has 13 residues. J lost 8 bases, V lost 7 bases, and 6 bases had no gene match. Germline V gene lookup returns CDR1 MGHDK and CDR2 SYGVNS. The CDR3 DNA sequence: TGTGCCAGCATGGGACTAGCACCCCATGAGCAGTTCTTC. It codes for CASMGLAPHEQFF.

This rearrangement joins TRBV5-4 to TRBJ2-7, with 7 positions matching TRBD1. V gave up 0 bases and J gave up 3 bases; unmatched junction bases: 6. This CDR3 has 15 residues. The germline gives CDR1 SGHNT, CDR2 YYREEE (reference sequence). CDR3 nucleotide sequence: TGTGCCAGCAGCTTGGACCCGGGACAGAGCTACGAGCAGTACTTC. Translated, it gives CASSLDPGQSYEQYF. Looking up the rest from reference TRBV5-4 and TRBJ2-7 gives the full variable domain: ETGVTQSPTHLIKTRGQQVTLRCSSQSGHNTVSWYQQALGQGPQFIFQYYREEENGRGNFPPRFSGLQFPNYSSELNVNALELDDSALYLCASSLDPGQSYEQYFGPGTRLTVT.

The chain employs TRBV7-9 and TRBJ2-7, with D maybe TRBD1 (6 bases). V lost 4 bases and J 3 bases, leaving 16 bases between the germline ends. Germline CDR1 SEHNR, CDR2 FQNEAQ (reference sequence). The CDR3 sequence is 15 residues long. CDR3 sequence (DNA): TGTGCCAGCAGCTCGAGCCAGGGGAACTACTACGAGCAGTACTTC. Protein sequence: CASSSSQGNYYEQYF.

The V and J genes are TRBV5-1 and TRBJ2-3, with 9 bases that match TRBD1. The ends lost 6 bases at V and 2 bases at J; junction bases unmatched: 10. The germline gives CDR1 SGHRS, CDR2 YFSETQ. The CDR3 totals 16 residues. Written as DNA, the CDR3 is TGCGCCAGCACACCGGGACAGGGATATCACACAGATACGCAGTATTTT. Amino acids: CASTPGQGYHTDTQYF.

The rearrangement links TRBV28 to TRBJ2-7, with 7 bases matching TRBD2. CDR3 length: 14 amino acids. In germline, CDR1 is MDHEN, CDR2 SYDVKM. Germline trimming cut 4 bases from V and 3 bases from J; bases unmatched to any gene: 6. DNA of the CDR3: TGTGCCAGCAGTTGTTGCGGGAGCGACTACGAGCAGTACTTC. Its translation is CASSCCGSDYEQYF.

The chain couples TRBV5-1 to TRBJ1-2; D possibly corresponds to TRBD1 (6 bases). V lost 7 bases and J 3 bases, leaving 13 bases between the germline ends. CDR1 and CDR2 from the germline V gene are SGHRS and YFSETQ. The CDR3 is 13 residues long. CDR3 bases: TGCGCCAGCGGCAAAACAGGGTACTATGGCTACACCTTC. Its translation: CASGKTGYYGYTF.

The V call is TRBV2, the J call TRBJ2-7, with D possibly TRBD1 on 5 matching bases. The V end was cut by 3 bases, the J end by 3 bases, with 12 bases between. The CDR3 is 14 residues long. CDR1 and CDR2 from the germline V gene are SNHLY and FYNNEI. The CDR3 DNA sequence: TGTGCCAGCAGTGATTGGGGCACGGGCTACGAGCAGTACTTC. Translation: CASSDWGTGYEQYF.

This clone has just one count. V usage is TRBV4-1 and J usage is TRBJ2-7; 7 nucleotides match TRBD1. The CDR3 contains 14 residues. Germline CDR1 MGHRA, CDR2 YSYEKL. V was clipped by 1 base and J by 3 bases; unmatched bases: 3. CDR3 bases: TGCGCCAGCAGCCAAGGACAGGGCCTCTACGAGCAGTACTTC. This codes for CASSQGQGLYEQYF.

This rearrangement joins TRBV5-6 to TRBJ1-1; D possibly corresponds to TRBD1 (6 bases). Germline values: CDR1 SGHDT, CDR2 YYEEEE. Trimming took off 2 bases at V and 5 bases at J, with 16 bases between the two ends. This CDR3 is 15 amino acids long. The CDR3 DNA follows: TGTGCCAGCAGCTTCATTAACATGGGGACAACTGAAGCTTTCTTT. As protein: CASSFINMGTTEAFF.

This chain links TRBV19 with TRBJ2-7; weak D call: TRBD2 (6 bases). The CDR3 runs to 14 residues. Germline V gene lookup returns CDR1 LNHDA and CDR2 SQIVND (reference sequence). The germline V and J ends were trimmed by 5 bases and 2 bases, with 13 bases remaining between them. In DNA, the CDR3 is TGTGCCAGTAGTTCGGGACTGGAGGCCTACGAGCAGTACTTC. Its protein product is CASSSGLEAYEQYF.